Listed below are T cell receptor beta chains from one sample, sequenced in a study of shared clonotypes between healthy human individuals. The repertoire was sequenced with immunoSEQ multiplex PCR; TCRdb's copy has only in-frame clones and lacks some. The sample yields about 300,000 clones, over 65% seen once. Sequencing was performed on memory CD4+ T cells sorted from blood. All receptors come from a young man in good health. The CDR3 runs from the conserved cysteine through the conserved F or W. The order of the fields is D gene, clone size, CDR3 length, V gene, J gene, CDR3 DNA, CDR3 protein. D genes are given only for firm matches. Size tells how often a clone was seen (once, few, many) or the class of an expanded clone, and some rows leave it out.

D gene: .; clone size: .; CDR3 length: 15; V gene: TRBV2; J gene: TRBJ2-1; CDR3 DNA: TGTGCCAGCAGGGGGCGCGCGAGGTTAGGCAATGAGCAGTTCTTC; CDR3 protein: CASRGRARLGNEQFF
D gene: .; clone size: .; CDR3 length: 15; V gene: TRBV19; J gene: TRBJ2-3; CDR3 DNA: TGTGCCAGTAGACGTTACGGGACTAGCACAGATACGCAGTATTTT; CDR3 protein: CASRRYGTSTDTQYF
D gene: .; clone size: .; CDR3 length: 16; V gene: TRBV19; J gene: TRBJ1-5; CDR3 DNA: TGTGCCAGTACTAGGTCCTTGGGGCAGGGGAGTCAGCCCCAGCATTTT; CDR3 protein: CASTRSLGQGSQPQHF
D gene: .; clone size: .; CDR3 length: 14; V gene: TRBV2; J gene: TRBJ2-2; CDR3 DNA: TGTGCCAGCAGTGAACTCCGGGATACCGGGGAGCTGTTTTTT; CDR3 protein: CASSELRDTGELFF
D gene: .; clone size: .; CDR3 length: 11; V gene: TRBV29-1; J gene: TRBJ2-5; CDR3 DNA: TGCAGCGTAGAAAATCAAGAGACCCAGTACTTC; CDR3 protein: CSVENQETQYF
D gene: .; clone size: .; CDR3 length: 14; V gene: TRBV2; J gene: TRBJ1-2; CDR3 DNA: TGTGCCAGCATCTCGGACGAGGGCACGCATGGCTACACCTTC; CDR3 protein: CASISDEGTHGYTF
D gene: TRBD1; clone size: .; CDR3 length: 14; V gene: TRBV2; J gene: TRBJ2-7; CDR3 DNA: TGTGCCAGCAGTGCGACAGGGTTTTCCCACGAGCAGTACTTC; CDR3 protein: CASSATGFSHEQYF
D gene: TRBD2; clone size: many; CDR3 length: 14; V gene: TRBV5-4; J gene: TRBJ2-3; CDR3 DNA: TGTGCCAGCAGAGGGACTAGCGGGTCAGATACGCAGTATTTT; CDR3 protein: CASRGTSGSDTQYF
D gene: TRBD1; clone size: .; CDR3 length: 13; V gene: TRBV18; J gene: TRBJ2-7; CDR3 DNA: TGTGCCAGCTCACCATCAGGGGGCGCCGAGCAGTACTTC; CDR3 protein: CASSPSGGAEQYF
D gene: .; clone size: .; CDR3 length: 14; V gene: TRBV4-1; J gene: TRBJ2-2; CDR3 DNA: .; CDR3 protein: CASSQVGGPGSCFF
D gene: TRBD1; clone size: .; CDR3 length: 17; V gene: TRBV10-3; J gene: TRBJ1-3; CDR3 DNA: TGTGCCATCACGGAAATACAGGGGGCTAATGTTGGAAACACCATATATTTT; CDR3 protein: CAITEIQGANVGNTIYF
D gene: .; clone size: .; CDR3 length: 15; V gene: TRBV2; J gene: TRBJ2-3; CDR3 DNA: TGTGCCAGCTCAAAGACTGGGATAGACACAGATACGCAGTATTTT; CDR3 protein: CASSKTGIDTDTQYF
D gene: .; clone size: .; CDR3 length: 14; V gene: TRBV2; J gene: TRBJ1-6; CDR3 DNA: TGTGCCAGCAGTGCTGACAGGTTCAATTCACCCCTCCACTTT; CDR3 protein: CASSADRFNSPLHF
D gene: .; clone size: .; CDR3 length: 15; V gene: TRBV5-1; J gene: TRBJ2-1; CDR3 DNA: TGCGCCAGCAGACAGGAATTAAGCTCCTACAATGAGCAGTTCTTC; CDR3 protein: CASRQELSSYNEQFF
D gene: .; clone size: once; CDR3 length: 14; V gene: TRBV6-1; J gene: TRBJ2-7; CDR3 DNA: TGTGCCATCCTGGCGGACCCTCCCCTCTACGAGCAGTACTTC; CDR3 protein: CAILADPPLYEQYF
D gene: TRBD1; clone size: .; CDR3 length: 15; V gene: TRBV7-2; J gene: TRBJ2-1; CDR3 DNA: TGTGCCAGCAGCCAACGGACAGGGGACTACAATGAGCAGTTCTTC; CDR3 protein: CASSQRTGDYNEQFF
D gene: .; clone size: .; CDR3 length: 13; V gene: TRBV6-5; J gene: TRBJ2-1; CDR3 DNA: TGTGCCAGCAGTCCGGGAGATAACAATGAGCAGTTCTTC; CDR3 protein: CASSPGDNNEQFF
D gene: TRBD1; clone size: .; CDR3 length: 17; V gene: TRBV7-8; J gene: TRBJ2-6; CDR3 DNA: TGTGCCAGCAGCGGCGGGACAGGGGGCTCTGGGGCCAACGTCCTGACTTTC; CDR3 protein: CASSGGTGGSGANVLTF
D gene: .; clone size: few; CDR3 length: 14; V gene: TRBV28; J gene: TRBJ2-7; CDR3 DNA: TGTGCCAGCAGTTTATCTCGGGGCTTGAGGGAGCAGTACTTC; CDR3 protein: CASSLSRGLREQYF
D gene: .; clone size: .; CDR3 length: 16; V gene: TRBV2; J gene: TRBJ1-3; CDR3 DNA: TGTGCCAGCAGTACACAGGGCCCTCACTCTGGAAACACCATATATTTT; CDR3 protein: CASSTQGPHSGNTIYF
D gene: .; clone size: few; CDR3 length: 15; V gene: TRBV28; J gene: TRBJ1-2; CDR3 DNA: TGTGCCAGCAGTCCCTCGTACAGAGCTAACTATGGCTACACCTTC; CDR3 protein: CASSPSYRANYGYTF
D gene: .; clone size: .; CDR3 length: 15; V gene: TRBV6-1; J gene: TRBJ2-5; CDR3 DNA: TGTGCCAGCAGTGAAGAGGCGGGAAGTTTGGAGACCCAGTACTTC; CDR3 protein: CASSEEAGSLETQYF
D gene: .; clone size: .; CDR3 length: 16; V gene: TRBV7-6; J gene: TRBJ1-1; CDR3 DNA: TGTGCCAGCAGCCAACAACAGGGCCCCATGAACACTGAAGCTTTCTTT; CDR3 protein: CASSQQQGPMNTEAFF
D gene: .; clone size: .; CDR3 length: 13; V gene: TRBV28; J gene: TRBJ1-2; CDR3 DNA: TGTGCCAGCAGAGTAAACAGGGACTATGGCTACACCTTC; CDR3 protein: CASRVNRDYGYTF
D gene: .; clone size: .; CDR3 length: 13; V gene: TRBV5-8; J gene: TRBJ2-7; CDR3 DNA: TGTGCCAGCACACTAGGCCTTCGATACGAGCAGTACTTC; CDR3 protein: CASTLGLRYEQYF
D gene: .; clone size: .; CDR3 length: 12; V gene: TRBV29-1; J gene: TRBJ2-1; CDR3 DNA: TGCAGCGCAGCCCCCACAGGTAATGAGCAGTTCTTC; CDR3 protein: CSAAPTGNEQFF
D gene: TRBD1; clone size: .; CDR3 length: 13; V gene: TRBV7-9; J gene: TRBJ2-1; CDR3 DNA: TGTGCCAGCAGCATGACAGGGGGCGATGAGCAGTTCTTC; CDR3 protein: CASSMTGGDEQFF
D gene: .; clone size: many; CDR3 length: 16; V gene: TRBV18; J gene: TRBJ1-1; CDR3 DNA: TGTGCCAGCTCACCCGAGGTCAGGGGACGGAACACTGAAGCTTTCTTT; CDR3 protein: CASSPEVRGRNTEAFF
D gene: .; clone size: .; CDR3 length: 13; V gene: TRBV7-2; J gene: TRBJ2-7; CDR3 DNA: TGTGCCAGCAGCTTATTTTCTCGCTACGAGCAGTACTTC; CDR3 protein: CASSLFSRYEQYF
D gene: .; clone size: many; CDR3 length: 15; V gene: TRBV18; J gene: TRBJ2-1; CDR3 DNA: TGTGCCAGCTCACCCGGCGGGATCTATAACAATGAGCAGTTCTTC; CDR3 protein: CASSPGGIYNNEQFF
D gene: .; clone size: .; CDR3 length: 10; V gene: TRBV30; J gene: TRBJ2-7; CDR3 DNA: TGTGCCTGGGGGGGCTACGAGCAGTACTTC; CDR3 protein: CAWGGYEQYF
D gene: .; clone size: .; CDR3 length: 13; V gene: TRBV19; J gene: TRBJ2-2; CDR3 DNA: TGTGCCAGTACTATACGAAGCGTCGGGGAGCTGTTTTTT; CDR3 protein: CASTIRSVGELFF
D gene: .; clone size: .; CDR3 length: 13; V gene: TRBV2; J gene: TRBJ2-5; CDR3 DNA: TGTGCCAGCGGAGGACAGAAACAAGAGACCCAGTACTTC; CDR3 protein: CASGGQKQETQYF
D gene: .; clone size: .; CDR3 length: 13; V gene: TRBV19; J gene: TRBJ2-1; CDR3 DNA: TGTGCCAGTAGTATGGCCTCCCGGAGGGTGGAGTTCTTC; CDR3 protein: CASSMASRRVEFF
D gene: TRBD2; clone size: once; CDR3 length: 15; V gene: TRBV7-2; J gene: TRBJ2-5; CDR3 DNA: TGTGCCAGCAGTCTTCAACTAGCGGGGTCAGTGGCCCAGTACTTC; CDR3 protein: CASSLQLAGSVAQYF
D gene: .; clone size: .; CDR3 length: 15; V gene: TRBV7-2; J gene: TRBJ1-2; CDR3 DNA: TGTGCCAGCAGCACAGGACAGAAGACGAGGTATGGCTACACCTTC; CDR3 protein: CASSTGQKTRYGYTF
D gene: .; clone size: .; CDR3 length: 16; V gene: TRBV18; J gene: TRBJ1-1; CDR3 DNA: TGTGCCAGCTCACCATCCAGGGTTGACGGTGGCACTGAAGCTTTCTTT; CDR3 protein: CASSPSRVDGGTEAFF
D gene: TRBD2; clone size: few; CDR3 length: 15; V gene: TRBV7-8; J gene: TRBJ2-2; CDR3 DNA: TGTGCCAGCAGCTTAACAGCGGGATACACCGGGGAGCTGTTTTTT; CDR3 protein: CASSLTAGYTGELFF
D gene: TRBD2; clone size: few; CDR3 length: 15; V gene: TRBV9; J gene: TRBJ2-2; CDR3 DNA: TGTGCCAGCAACCCGGGAGGGGTGAACACCGGGGAGCTGTTTTTT; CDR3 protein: CASNPGGVNTGELFF
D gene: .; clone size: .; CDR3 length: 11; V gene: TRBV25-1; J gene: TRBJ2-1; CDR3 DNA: TGTGCCAGCACTGGGGTAAATGAGCAGTTCTTC; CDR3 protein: CASTGVNEQFF
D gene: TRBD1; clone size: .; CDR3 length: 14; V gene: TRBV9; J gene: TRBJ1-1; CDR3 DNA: TGTGCCAGCAGCGAAGATACAGGGGGAACTGAAGCTTTCTTT; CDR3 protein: CASSEDTGGTEAFF
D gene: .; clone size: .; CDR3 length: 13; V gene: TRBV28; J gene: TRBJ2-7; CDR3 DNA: TGTGCCAGCAGTTCAGGAACCTCCTACGAGCAGTACTTC; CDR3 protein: CASSSGTSYEQYF
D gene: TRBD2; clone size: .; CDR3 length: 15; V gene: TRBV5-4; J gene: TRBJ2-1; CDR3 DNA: TGTGCCAGCAGCCCAAGGACTAGCGGGATTGGTGAGCAGTTCTTC; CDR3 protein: CASSPRTSGIGEQFF
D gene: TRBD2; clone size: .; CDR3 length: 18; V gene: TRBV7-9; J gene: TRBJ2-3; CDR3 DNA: TGTGCCAGCAGCTTGGGCGGGACTAGCGGCCAACGCACAGATACGCAGTATTTT; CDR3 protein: CASSLGGTSGQRTDTQYF
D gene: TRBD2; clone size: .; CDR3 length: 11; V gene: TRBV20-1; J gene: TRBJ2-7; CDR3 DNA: TGCAGTGCGACGACTAGCGCTAAGCAGTACTTC; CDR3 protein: CSATTSAKQYF
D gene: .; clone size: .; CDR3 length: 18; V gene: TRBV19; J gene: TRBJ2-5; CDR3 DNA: TGTGCCAGTAGTATGTCCCAACGTTTGGGGGCGCAGGAGGTGACCCAGTACTTC; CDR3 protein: CASSMSQRLGAQEVTQYF
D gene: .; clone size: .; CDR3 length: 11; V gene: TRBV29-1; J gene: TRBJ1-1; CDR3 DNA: TGCAGCGTTGTCCAGAACACTGAAGCTTTCTTT; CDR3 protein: CSVVQNTEAFF
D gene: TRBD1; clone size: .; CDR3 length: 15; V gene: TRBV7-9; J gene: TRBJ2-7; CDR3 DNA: TGTGCCAGCAGCTTAGAAGGACAGGGATCCGTCGAGCAGTACTTC; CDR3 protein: CASSLEGQGSVEQYF